The present T cell receptor (beta chain) was sequenced within a study of cytomegalovirus exposure and HLA in healthy donors. On this clone itself: Its antigen is still unknown.

Study observations and caveats: Cytomegalovirus status was reportedly diagnosed by the classifier with high sensitivity and specificity. Rarity marked most TCR sequences, yet some public TCRs occurred in many donors. Researchers counted around 150 TCR beta chains as cytomegalovirus-associated.

Generated by immunoSEQ multiplex PCR, the TCRdb table keeps only in-frame clones and is missing some. Of 50,000 to 65,000 clones in the sample, over 90% were seen once. CDR3 length: 17 residues. Germline V gene data show CDR1 as KGHSH and CDR2 as LQKENI. Trimming cost V 2 bases and J 4 bases; bases outside gene matches: 10. Sample: PBMCs. The chain has TRBV18 and TRBJ2-2, with 7 bases that match TRBD2. The origin of this receptor is a young woman in good health and CMV-seropositive. CDR3 nucleotide sequence: TGTGCCAGCTCACCAAGGACGGGGGGATCGGGCACCGGGGAGCTGTTTTTT. Translated: CASSPRTGGSGTGELFF.